This is a list of T cell receptor beta chains from one sample in a study of CXCR3-negative and CXCR3-positive naive CD8 T cells. TCRdb re-called the 5' RACE reads and catalogs CDR3 proteins one per entry, DNA excluded. Its table lists tens of thousands of distinct CDR3 sequences. Material for sequencing was naive CXCR3+ CD8+ T cells from blood. Receptors originate from a human donor in good health. Some clones in this sample may be carry-over from other donors' samples. Both conserved end residues are part of each CDR3. Rows may omit the clone size; those that give it use once, few, many or a size class.

CDR3 protein	clone size	V gene	J gene	CDR3 length
CASSLQGAWNTEAFF	NA	TRBV7-9	TRBJ1-1	15
CASSSSLDSPLPKQYF	NA	TRBV7-6	TRBJ2-7	16
CASSYPGTGRGDTQYF	NA	TRBV6-6	TRBJ2-3	16
CASSFVNYNEQFF	NA	TRBV5-1	TRBJ2-1	13
CASSQELTNEQFF	NA	TRBV4-1	TRBJ2-1	13
CASSLGPDSNQPQHF	NA	TRBV5-1	TRBJ1-5	15
CAWRADGIDGYTF	NA	TRBV30	TRBJ1-2	13
CASIGQPEPEAFF	NA	TRBV2	TRBJ1-1	13
CASSLLGTGGPYYGYTF	NA	TRBV27	TRBJ1-2	17
CASSLRGRYSNQPQHF	medium-sized	TRBV7-8	TRBJ1-5	16
CSVSRPEKSDPSGTPYEQYF	NA	TRBV29-1	TRBJ2-7	20
CASSLKTQHGELFF	NA	TRBV6-5	TRBJ2-2	14
CASSRTATWSYNEQFF	NA	TRBV7-9	TRBJ2-1	16
CASSPRGEAQETQYF	NA	TRBV3-1	TRBJ2-5	15
CSGTGTTESSYNEQFF	NA	TRBV29-1	TRBJ2-1	16
CASSEYQGDEQFF	NA	TRBV3-1	TRBJ2-1	13
CAISESRDRSYEQYF	NA	TRBV10-3	TRBJ2-7	15
CASSHFRTGPYEQYF	NA	TRBV14	TRBJ2-7	15
CATSAGQETQYF	NA	TRBV15	TRBJ2-5	12
CASSLMSGGHYEQYF	NA	TRBV28	TRBJ2-7	15
CASSKPGTEANTEAFF	NA	TRBV21-1	TRBJ1-1	16
CASSIGGHGSFEAFF	NA	TRBV19	TRBJ1-1	15
CASSLGLAGAGTGELFF	NA	TRBV11-2	TRBJ2-2	17
CASSQNERNLNSPLHF	NA	TRBV4-2	TRBJ1-6	16
CSVGERGGSPLHF	NA	TRBV29-1	TRBJ1-6	13
CATSRAAESNEKLFF	NA	TRBV15	TRBJ1-4	15
CASSLAGGPTDTQYF	NA	TRBV7-2	TRBJ2-3	15
CASSFSGSSYNEQFF	NA	TRBV5-1	TRBJ2-1	15
CASSLKIPGQEGTTQYF	NA	TRBV7-9	TRBJ2-5	17
CASSSAAGETGGRNYGYTF	NA	TRBV7-9	TRBJ1-2	19
CASSHFVAGVKETQYF	NA	TRBV12-3/TRBV12-4	TRBJ2-5	16
CASERRGAYNEQFF	NA	TRBV12-3/TRBV12-4	TRBJ2-1	14
CASTQPGRETQYF	NA	TRBV3-1	TRBJ2-5	13
CASSPRDSYTQYF	NA	TRBV7-9	TRBJ2-3	13
CSVVAGNEKLFF	NA	TRBV29-1	TRBJ1-4	12
CASSLLGSVSGELFF	NA	TRBV12-3/TRBV12-4	TRBJ2-2	15
CASSSSGDEQFF	NA	TRBV7-9	TRBJ2-1	12
CASSSSGADTGELFF	NA	TRBV12-3/TRBV12-4	TRBJ2-2	15
CASSYGSGLGRDTQYF	NA	TRBV6-5	TRBJ2-3	16
CASMDATSSYEQYF	NA	TRBV6-6	TRBJ2-7	14
CASSLILRGDFTDTQYF	NA	TRBV5-1	TRBJ2-3	17
CASSRYLDPHNEQFF	NA	TRBV11-2	TRBJ2-1	15
CASTASGGPTGELFF	NA	TRBV6-2/TRBV6-3	TRBJ2-2	15
CASSLLGANEKLFF	NA	TRBV28	TRBJ1-4	14
CATSDLQGAEAFF	NA	TRBV24-1	TRBJ1-1	13
CASSFEENQYF	NA	TRBV7-2	TRBJ2-5	11
CASSSGATGELFF	NA	TRBV7-6	TRBJ2-2	13
CSVESFGNTGELFF	NA	TRBV29-1	TRBJ2-2	14
CASSYGGLDTQYF	NA	TRBV6-5	TRBJ2-3	13
CASSLRGKGYEQYF	NA	TRBV13	TRBJ2-7	14